The rows below give T cell receptor beta chains drawn from one sample of a study of T cells after yellow fever vaccination. In TCRdb, the 5' RACE reads were re-called with MiXCR into one record per CDR3 protein. The sample includes about 120,000 distinct CDR3 sequences, nearly 15% of them seen just once. This sample comprised CD8+ T cells sorted from PBMCs, obtained 5 days after the yellow fever booster vaccination. Receptor source: a man aged 18 to 35 who received the YFV17D yellow fever vaccine. Each CDR3 is given with its conserved first and last residue. The D gene is left open where the match is weak. Size is stated for part of the rows, as once, few or many counts, or as a class when the clone is expanded.

d_call,clone_size,v_call,j_call,cdr3_nt,cdr3_aa
TRBD1,few,TRBV12-3/TRBV12-4,TRBJ2-7,TGTGCCAGCCGGGACAGAGTCTACGAGCAGTACTTC,CASRDRVYEQYF
TRBD1,-,TRBV19,TRBJ2-2,TGTGCCAGTAGTATGGGGACAGGGATTTCGAACACCGGGGAGCTGTTTTTT,CASSMGTGISNTGELFF
-,few,TRBV5-4,TRBJ2-2,TGTGCCAGCAGCTGGGACGCCACCGGGGAGCTGTTTTTT,CASSWDATGELFF
-,few,TRBV4-3,TRBJ2-3,TGCGCCAGCACCCAACGGGACGGGGATACGCAGTATTTT,CASTQRDGDTQYF
-,-,TRBV6-2/TRBV6-3,TRBJ2-5,TGTGCCAGCAGTTACTCGATGATGCTTGGTGAGACCCAGTACTTC,CASSYSMMLGETQYF
-,few,TRBV11-2,TRBJ2-3,TGTGCCAGCAGCTCGACAGTTCGCACAGATACGCAGTATTTT,CASSSTVRTDTQYF
-,-,TRBV19,TRBJ1-6,TGTGCCAGTAACTCCGGGATGGCGGGTTCACCCCTCCACTTT,CASNSGMAGSPLHF
-,few,TRBV29-1,TRBJ2-1,TGCAGCGTTCGCCTAGCTAGCAATGAGCAGTTCTTC,CSVRLASNEQFF
TRBD1,-,TRBV19,TRBJ1-5,TGTGCCAGTAGTTTCGGACAGGGGTACCAGCCCCAGCATTTT,CASSFGQGYQPQHF
-,-,TRBV4-2,TRBJ2-5,TGTGCCAGCAGCCGATCGGACTATTCGCTGGGTGAGACCCAGTACTTC,CASSRSDYSLGETQYF
-,few,TRBV4-2,TRBJ2-3,TGTGCCAGCAGCCAAGCCGACCCCCGCCCCCCAGATACGCAGTATTTT,CASSQADPRPPDTQYF
TRBD1,-,TRBV5-5,TRBJ2-2,TGTGCCAGCAGCTTCGGGACAGGGAGCAGCACCGGGGAGCTGTTTTTT,CASSFGTGSSTGELFF
TRBD2,-,TRBV7-9,TRBJ2-5,TGTGCCAGCAGCTTAGGTCTGGCGGGGGAAGAGACCCAGTACTTC,CASSLGLAGEETQYF
-,few,TRBV27,TRBJ1-2,TGTGCCAGCAGTTCTGCAGGGTGGGGCTACACCTTC,CASSSAGWGYTF
TRBD2,-,TRBV5-1,TRBJ2-7,TGCGCCAGCAGCTCTAGCGGGGGAATGACCTACGGGCAGTACTTC,CASSSSGGMTYGQYF
-,-,TRBV11-2,TRBJ2-5,TGTGCCAGCAGCACGGGATTCGAGGCCCAGTACTTC,CASSTGFEAQYF
-,-,TRBV20-1,TRBJ2-2,TGCAGTGCTAGTGGTCCAGGGGACACCGGGGAGCTGTTTTTT,CSASGPGDTGELFF
-,many,TRBV5-1,TRBJ2-1,TGCGCCAGCAGCCAGAACCCCAGGGGAACAATTGGCTACAATGAGCAGTTCTTC,CASSQNPRGTIGYNEQFF
-,-,TRBV6-2/TRBV6-3,TRBJ1-5,TGTGCCAGCCAGATGACGTTTAGAGGGAATCAGCCCCAGCATTTT,CASQMTFRGNQPQHF
-,-,TRBV7-3,TRBJ2-2,TGTGCCAGCAGCTTGGAGGGGTTCGAAACCGGGGAGCTGTTTTTT,CASSLEGFETGELFF
-,few,TRBV19,TRBJ1-2,TGTGCCAGTAGTATAGCAACGTACGATGGCTACACCTTC,CASSIATYDGYTF
-,-,TRBV5-4,TRBJ2-7,TGTGCCAGCAGCTTACCCGGTAGACCCGAGCAGTACTTC,CASSLPGRPEQYF
-,-,TRBV18,TRBJ2-1,TGTGCCAGCTCACCTATTCCCCTCATCGGGGTGTTCGAGAGCAATGAGCAGTTCTTC,CASSPIPLIGVFESNEQFF
-,few,TRBV4-1,TRBJ2-2,TGCGCCAGCAGCCAAGAGTTCAGGGGCCCGTTCACCGGGGAGCTGTTTTTT,CASSQEFRGPFTGELFF
TRBD1,few,TRBV7-8,TRBJ2-1,TGTGCCAGCAGCTTAAGAGACAGGGTGAACAATGAGCAGTTCTTC,CASSLRDRVNNEQFF
TRBD1,-,TRBV7-3,TRBJ2-1,TGTGCCAGCAGCAACAGGGGAATCTACAATGAGCAGTTCTTC,CASSNRGIYNEQFF
TRBD2,many,TRBV6-5,TRBJ2-3,TGTGCCAGCAGTTTAGCGGGGGGTAGCACAGATACGCAGTATTTT,CASSLAGGSTDTQYF
-,few,TRBV7-3,TRBJ2-5,TGTGCCAGCAGCCCTGAGAATCAAGAGACCCAGTACTTC,CASSPENQETQYF
-,many,TRBV4-3,TRBJ2-1,TGCGCCAGCAGCAGATATACGACCAATGAGCAGTTCTTC,CASSRYTTNEQFF
-,few,TRBV4-1,TRBJ2-7,TGCGCCAGCAGCCAGAGAGGAGGGGCCACCTACGAGCAGTACTTC,CASSQRGGATYEQYF
-,once,TRBV7-9,TRBJ1-3,TGTGCCAGCAGCTCCCCGGGACACACCATATATTTT,CASSSPGHTIYF
-,-,TRBV11-2,TRBJ2-7,TGTGCCAGCAGCTTAGTCGTAGGGATCTACGAGCAGTACTTC,CASSLVVGIYEQYF
-,few,TRBV11-2,TRBJ2-3,TGTGCCAGCAGTACTCCCAGAACGAGAGATACGCAGTATTTT,CASSTPRTRDTQYF
TRBD2,many,TRBV20-1,TRBJ2-1,TGCAGTGCTAGCCCCAGCGGGGGGGCTCGTGAGCAGTTCTTC,CSASPSGGAREQFF
TRBD2,-,TRBV20-1,TRBJ2-1,TGCAGTGCTAGTGGCCTAGCGGGGGCGGTTGCCTACAATGAGCAGTTCTTC,CSASGLAGAVAYNEQFF
-,-,TRBV6-2/TRBV6-3,TRBJ2-7,TGTGCCAGCGGAGGCGACATCGACGAGCAGTACTTC,CASGGDIDEQYF
-,many,TRBV5-1,TRBJ2-3,TGCGCCAGCAGCTTGGAAGGACAGTTCACAGATACGCAGTATTTT,CASSLEGQFTDTQYF
TRBD1,-,TRBV7-9,TRBJ1-4,TGTGCCAGCAGCTTAGACGGGACAGGGGCCGAAAAACTGTTTTTT,CASSLDGTGAEKLFF
-,-,TRBV28,TRBJ1-6,TGTGCCAGCAGTTTGGGGGACGAAATCTCCTATAATTCACCCCTCCACTTT,CASSLGDEISYNSPLHF
-,-,TRBV7-9,TRBJ2-5,TGTGCCAGCAGCTTAGACGGGCAAGAGACCCAGTACTTC,CASSLDGQETQYF
TRBD1,-,TRBV6-2/TRBV6-3,TRBJ1-5,TGTGCCAGCAGTCCACAGGGGCTTGGGCAGCCCCAGCATTTT,CASSPQGLGQPQHF
-,few,TRBV7-2,TRBJ2-1,TGTGCCAGCAGCTTATACTTATTCAATGAGCAGTTCTTC,CASSLYLFNEQFF